This T cell receptor (beta chain) appears in the sequencing data of a study of T cells in women clearing cervical HPV infection. Sequencing was performed with immunoSEQ multiplex PCR; in TCRdb, only in-frame clones are kept and a portion is missing. The table lists roughly 31,000 clones. The V gene end was trimmed by 6 bases and the J gene end by 1 base; junction bases not matched to a gene: 9. The CDR3 length is 15 residues. Germline V gene data show CDR1 as DFQATT and CDR2 as SNEGSKA (reference sequence). About this clone itself: The read terminates 3 residues ahead of where the CDR3 ends, so the germline J gene completes it.

The chain is built from TRBV20-1 and TRBJ2-1, with 7 nucleotides matching TRBD2. The sequence was collected from a woman between 18 and 70 years old with a cervical HPV16 infection that either progressed to CIN3+ or cleared (not recorded which). Sequencing was performed on blood buffy coat. This CDR3 is CSAPKRGDSYNEQFF. CDR3 bases read: TGCAGTGCCCCAAAGCGGGGCGATTCCTACAATGAG.